What follows is one T cell receptor beta chain and its context. Germline CDR1 and CDR2: MDHEN and SYDVKM. The CDR3 covers 15 residues. Trimming removed 6 bases at V and 6 bases at J, with 18 bases between. This record comes from a study of T cell clones after liver transplantation. The protocol was immunoSEQ multiplex PCR, while the TCRdb copy is restricted to in-frame clones and leaves out a portion. Among fewer than 110,000 clones listed, roughly 80% were seen once. Source: CD4+ T cells from blood, taken approximately 43 months after liver transplant. The chain has TRBV28 and TRBJ2-1; D unclear. The receptor comes from a human patient who received a liver transplant. The graft donor may be the source of some T cells. The CDR3 nucleotides are TGTGCCAGCAGACCTACACTCCGTAAGGGCAATGAGCAGTTCTTC. It is translated as CASRPTLRKGNEQFF. The full variable domain, rest sourced from reference TRBV28 and TRBJ2-1, is DVKVTQSSRYLVKRTGEKVFLECVQDMDHENMFWYRQDPGLGLRLIYFSYDVKMKEKGDIPEGYSVSREKKERFSLILESASTNQTSMYLCASRPTLRKGNEQFFGPGTRLTVL.